These T cell receptor beta chains were read from a single sample in a study of CD8 T cells in Susac syndrome. MiXCR was run by TCRdb on the immunoSEQ multiplex PCR reads, yielding one entry per CDR3 protein. The repertoire has roughly 150,000 distinct CDR3 sequences, 85% to 95% of them found once; the top ten carry roughly 0.16%. Input material: CD4+ T cells from PBMCs. These receptors all come from a human donor with Susac syndrome. The CDR3 runs from the conserved cysteine through the conserved F or W. The D gene is left open where the match is weak. The listing skips clone size in some rows; elsewhere it reads once, few, many or a size class.

v_call	j_call	cdr3_length	clone_size	d_call	cdr3_nt	cdr3_aa
TRBV20-1	TRBJ1-6	14	-	TRBD1	TGCAGTGCTAGAGATACAGGGGTAAAATCACCCCTCCACTTT	CSARDTGVKSPLHF
TRBV6-2/TRBV6-3	TRBJ2-5	15	-	-	TGTGCCAGCAGCCCCGAGGTGACTACCCAAGAGACCCAGTACTTC	CASSPEVTTQETQYF
TRBV2	TRBJ1-1	12	once	-	TGTGCCAGCAATGGGGGAGGCACTGAAGCTTTCTTT	CASNGGGTEAFF
TRBV6-2/TRBV6-3	TRBJ2-2	10	-	-	TGTGCCAGCAGGGGCGGGGAGCTGTTTTTT	CASRGGELFF
TRBV7-9	TRBJ2-1	16	-	-	TGTGCCAGCAGCTTAGCGTCGGGGAGCTCCTACAATGAGCAGTTCTTC	CASSLASGSSYNEQFF
TRBV12-3/TRBV12-4	TRBJ2-1	16	-	TRBD2	TGTGCCAGCAGTTTCCCCTTGGCGGGGGGGCCGGGTGAGCAGTTCTTC	CASSFPLAGGPGEQFF
TRBV2	TRBJ2-6	18	-	TRBD1	TGTGCCAGCAGTCCTGGACAGGGCGTACCCTCTGGGGCCAACGTCCTGACTTTC	CASSPGQGVPSGANVLTF
TRBV3-1	TRBJ2-7	15	-	-	TGTGCCAGCAGCCAAGATTCCGCAGGGTTAGGGGAGCAGTACTTC	CASSQDSAGLGEQYF
TRBV19	TRBJ1-1	14	few	-	TGTGCCAGTAGTCTCAGCGGGGGAAACACTGAAGCTTTCTTT	CASSLSGGNTEAFF
TRBV7-9	TRBJ2-7	15	once	-	TGTGCCAGCAGCTTAGCTGGCAGGGTTCTTGACGAGCAGTACTTC	CASSLAGRVLDEQYF
TRBV5-1	TRBJ1-2	13	-	-	TGCGCCAGCAGCTTGATGGGTCCGGGAGGCTACACCTTC	CASSLMGPGGYTF
TRBV5-1	TRBJ2-1	16	-	TRBD2	TGCGCCAGCAGCTTGCCCTGGGCGGGGGGGAACAATGAGCAGTTCTTC	CASSLPWAGGNNEQFF
TRBV20-1	TRBJ1-2	8	-	-	TGCAGTGCTAGCACGGCCACCTTC	CSASTATF
TRBV20-1	TRBJ2-3	11	-	-	TGCAGTGCCAGAGGCGGATCTACGCAGTATTTT	CSARGGSTQYF